These 25 T cell receptor beta chains share one sample of origin, sequenced in a study of early T cells in non-severe SARS-CoV-2 infection. Each CDR3 protein gets one entry after TCRdb re-called the 5' RACE reads with MiXCR. This table holds 57,000 or so distinct CDR3 sequences, 10% to 15% found once. The sequenced material came from whole blood. The receptor source for this set is an adult who was a healthcare worker with PCR-confirmed SARS-CoV-2 infection or an uninfected control (not recorded which).

The J gene is TRBJ2-7, the V gene TRBV6-5, with D possibly being TRBD1 (5 bases). The V gene lost 3 bases and the J gene lost 6 bases, with 15 bases spanning the gap. The CDR3 is 14 residues long. CDR1 is MNHEY, CDR2 SVGAGI, per germline. The CDR3 sequence: CASSYGGTRVEQYF. The CDR3 DNA reads as TGTGCCAGCAGTTATGGTGGTACCAGGGTCGAGCAGTACTTC.

This clonotype was recorded many times. The gene calls are TRBV28 and TRBJ2-7; maybe TRBD1 (6 bases). Per the germline V gene, CDR1 is MDHEN and CDR2 is SYDVKM. The CDR3 is 13 amino acids. The V end lost 5 bases, the J end lost 4 bases, and 12 bases lay between the germline ends. In DNA form, the CDR3 reads TGTGCCAGCAGTATCGGACAGCCATACGAGCAGTACTTC. Translation: CASSIGQPYEQYF.

This clonotype was seen more than once but under ten times. V gene TRBV29-1 combines with J gene TRBJ2-7; D is possibly TRBD2 (7 bases). The V and J ends lost 6 bases and 5 bases respectively, with 20 bases between them. The germline CDR1 and CDR2 sequences are SQVTM and ANQGSEA. The CDR3 totals 14 residues. As DNA, the CDR3 is TGCAGCGTGAAAGTTGGTGGGGGGGCTAACGAGCAGTACTTC. This sequence encodes CSVKVGGGANEQYF.

This clonotype was recorded many times. The J gene is TRBJ2-4, the V gene TRBV28; tentative D call: TRBD2 (6 bases). Deletions cut 1 base from V and 7 bases from J, with 11 bases between. This CDR3 has 14 residues. In germline, CDR1 is MDHEN, CDR2 SYDVKM. CDR3 loop: CASSLLGTGNIQYF. The CDR3, as DNA: TGTGCCAGCAGTTTATTAGGGACTGGGAACATTCAGTACTTC.

V usage is TRBV5-1 and J usage is TRBJ2-7, with D perhaps matching TRBD2 (6 bases). The CDR3 runs to 14 residues. V was shortened by 4 bases and J by 2 bases, with 13 bases between the two germline ends. Per germline, CDR1 SGHRS and CDR2 YFSETQ. CDR3 loop: CASSGRPGAYEQYF. CDR3 nucleotide sequence: TGCGCCAGCAGCGGTCGACCGGGGGCCTACGAGCAGTACTTC.

This clonotype has a handful of counts. The chain joins TRBV5-4 to TRBJ2-5; D is perhaps TRBD1 or TRBD2 (5 bases each). The CDR3 is 16 residues long. V lost 0 bases to trimming and J lost 5 bases, with 17 bases between them. Germline V gives CDR1 SGHNT, CDR2 YYREEE (reference sequence). In DNA, the CDR3 is TGTGCCAGCAGCTTGGCCGGGACGGTCGGGGATGAGACCCAGTACTTC. It is translated as CASSLAGTVGDETQYF.

The table lists this clonotype with a few counts. The DNA of the CDR3 is TGCAGTGCCATCCCGGGACTCACAAGCTCCTACAATGAGCAGTTCTTC. Encoded protein: CSAIPGLTSSYNEQFF. This chain joins TRBV20-1 and TRBJ2-1, with D maybe TRBD2 (6 bases). Trimming took 6 bases from V and 0 from J, leaving 18 bases between them. The CDR3 runs to 16 residues. In germline, CDR1 is DFQATT, CDR2 SNEGSKA (reference sequence).

The chain joins TRBV5-1 to TRBJ2-3; the match to TRBD1 covers 7 bases. CDR1 SGHRS and CDR2 YFSETQ come from the germline V gene. This CDR3 region has 16 residues. V trimming: 4 bases; J trimming: 4 bases; junction bases outside the gene matches: 12. In nucleotides, the CDR3 is TGCGCCAGCAGCCTGGAAGAAGCGAGGGGGCCAGATACGCAGTATTTT. Its translation: CASSLEEARGPDTQYF.

This clonotype has only one observation. The chain combines TRBV21-1 with TRBJ2-1; TRBD2 is the table's D call, not checked against the DNA. TRBV21-1 is a known pseudogene. The CDR3 sequence is 15 residues long. CDR3 in DNA: TGTGCCAGCAGCACTTTAGCGGGGAATTACAATGAGCAGTTCTTC. Protein: CASSTLAGNYNEQFF.

This clonotype was seen more than once but under ten times. V gene TRBV7-2 combines with J gene TRBJ2-3; 9 nucleotides match TRBD2. Germline V CDR1 and CDR2: SGHTA, FQGNSA. The ends lost 4 bases at V and 4 bases at J; junction bases unmatched: 9. The CDR3 covers 16 residues. The CDR3 loop is CASSSRAGGPPDTQYF. The CDR3 DNA reads as TGTGCCAGCAGCTCCCGAGCGGGGGGCCCCCCAGATACGCAGTATTTT.

This clonotype has a count of ten or more. J is TRBJ2-7 and V is TRBV7-2; 8 bases fit TRBD2. The CDR3 length is 15 residues. In germline, CDR1 is SGHTA, CDR2 FQGNSA. The trim removed 2 bases at V and 3 bases at J, leaving 6 bases unmatched. CDR3 DNA sequence: TGTGCCAGCAGCTTATCAGCGGGGGATTACTACGAGCAGTACTTC. Translated: CASSLSAGDYYEQYF. The whole variable domain, remainder taken from reference TRBV7-2 and TRBJ2-7, is GAGVSQSPSNKVTEKGKDVELRCDPISGHTALYWYRQSLGQGLEFLIYFQGNSAPDKSGLPSDRFSAERTGGSVSTLTIQRTQQEDSAVYLCASSLSAGDYYEQYFGPGTRLTVT.

Many counts were recorded for this clonotype. V usage is TRBV29-1 and J usage is TRBJ2-5, with D possibly being TRBD2 (5 bases). Germline lookup yields CDR1 SQVTM and CDR2 ANQGSEA. The CDR3 is 12 residues long. Trimming removed 3 bases from V and 4 bases from J, with 9 bases in between. CDR3 protein: CSVDGGLETQYF. In DNA, the CDR3 is TGCAGCGTTGACGGCGGGTTAGAGACCCAGTACTTC.

This clonotype came up many times. The chain couples TRBV5-4 to TRBJ2-7; 7 nucleotides match TRBD1. The germline CDR1 and CDR2 sequences are SGHNT and YYREEE (reference sequence). The CDR3 covers 15 residues. With 4 bases clipped from V and 2 bases from J, the junction kept 9 bases outside the gene matches. The CDR3 here is CASSGPGQRAYEQYF. The CDR3 region has the DNA TGTGCCAGCAGCGGCCCGGGACAGCGTGCCTACGAGCAGTACTTC.

This clonotype has just a few counts. The chain combines TRBV12-3 or TRBV12-4 with TRBJ1-2; D remains ambiguous. V shed 2 bases and J shed 0 bases, with 10 bases lying between them. The CDR3 consists of 15 residues. In DNA form, the CDR3 reads TGTGCCAGCAGTTTAAGTTCGGTAGCTAACTATGGCTACACCTTC. It translates to CASSLSSVANYGYTF.

This clonotype was seen at least ten times. The V call is TRBV30, the J call TRBJ1-1; TRBD1 aligns across 7 bases. The ends lost 4 bases at V and 2 bases at J; junction bases unmatched: 4. Germline CDR1 is GTSNPN and CDR2 is SVGIG (reference sequence). CDR3 length: 13 amino acids. CDR3 DNA sequence: TGTGCCTGGACCGGACAGGCAAACACTGAAGCTTTCTTT. Amino acids: CAWTGQANTEAFF.

The table lists this clonotype with many counts. The rearrangement joins TRBV19 to TRBJ2-2, with D perhaps matching TRBD1 (5 bases). CDR1 LNHDA and CDR2 SQIVND come from the germline V gene (reference sequence). Trimming shortened V by 9 bases and J by 2 bases, and 16 bases separated the two germline ends. This CDR3 spans 15 amino acids. The chain's CDR3 is CASTNGALNTGELFF. CDR3 nucleotide sequence: TGTGCCAGCACGAATGGGGCGCTCAACACCGGGGAGCTGTTTTTT. The full variable domain, in which reference TRBV19 and TRBJ2-2 provide the parts outside the CDR3, is DGGITQSPKYLFRKEGQNVTLSCEQNLNHDAMYWYRQDPGQGLRLIYYSQIVNDFQKGDIAEGYSVSREKKESFPLTVTSAQKNPTAFYLCASTNGALNTGELFFGEGSRLTVL.

This clonotype was seen only a few times. The CDR3 loop reads CASSLGTEHAYGYTF. Here the CDR3 DNA reads TGTGCCAGCAGCCTAGGGACAGAACACGCTTATGGCTACACCTTC. The V call is TRBV5-4, the J call TRBJ1-2; TRBD1 agrees at 7 bases. Germline CDR1 and CDR2: SGHNT and YYREEE (reference sequence). With V trimmed by 4 bases and J by 5 bases, 11 bases remained unmatched. The CDR3 length is 15 residues.

This chain uses TRBV7-6 with TRBJ1-6; D unclear. CDR3 length: 11 amino acids. The germline gives CDR1 SGHVS, CDR2 FNYEAQ. CDR3 residues: CASGSNSPLHF. CDR3 nucleotides: TGTGCTAGCGGATCTAATTCACCCCTCCACTTT.

This clonotype showed up just a few times. The CDR3 spells CSESSNRGTQYF. The DNA of the CDR3 is TGCAGCGAAAGTTCCAACCGCGGGACCCAGTACTTC. V and J are TRBV29-1 and TRBJ2-5, with no clear D. Germline V CDR1 and CDR2: SQVTM, ANQGSEA. Trimming pared 7 bases from V and 7 bases from J, leaving 16 bases between. This CDR3 contains 12 residues.

The sample holds many counts of this clonotype. The DNA of the CDR3 is TGTGCCAGCAGCAGTCCCGGGACAGGCTACAGAGGGCAGTTCTTC. Its translation: CASSSPGTGYRGQFF. V usage is TRBV11-2 and J usage is TRBJ2-1; 8 nucleotides agree with TRBD1. This CDR3 comprises 15 residues. Germline V gene lookup returns CDR1 SGHAT and CDR2 FQNNGV. Unmatched junction bases numbered 15, after V lost 5 bases and J lost 12 bases.

The genes are TRBV6-6 and TRBJ2-6, with D unclear. Germline values: CDR1 MNHNY, CDR2 SVGAGI (reference sequence). Deletions cut 6 bases from V and 0 bases from J, with 9 bases between. The CDR3 is 15 residues long. The CDR3 nucleotides are TGTGCCAGCAGCCCCGGAAGCTCTGGGGCCAACGTCCTGACTTTC. It codes for CASSPGSSGANVLTF.

This clonotype was seen ten or more times. This chain joins TRBV7-9 and TRBJ1-2; 7 nucleotides agree with TRBD1. The trim removed 10 bases at V and 1 base at J, leaving 9 bases unmatched. CDR3 length: 14 amino acids. Germline values: CDR1 SEHNR, CDR2 FQNEAQ (reference sequence). CDR3 protein: CAMEDRALNYGYTF. Written as DNA, the CDR3 is TGTGCCATGGAAGACAGGGCTCTTAACTATGGCTACACCTTC.

This clonotype came up a few times. The V and J genes are TRBV28 and TRBJ1-1, with D hard to call. Germline CDR1 MDHEN, CDR2 SYDVKM. The V end lost 5 bases, the J end lost 0 bases, and 7 bases lay between the germline ends. The CDR3 spans 13 residues. The CDR3 here is CASSTDVNTEAFF. CDR3 DNA sequence: TGTGCCAGCAGTACGGACGTGAACACTGAAGCTTTCTTT.

The chain links TRBV30 to TRBJ1-5, with 8 bases identical to TRBD1. Germline V gene data show CDR1 as GTSNPN and CDR2 as SVGIG (reference sequence). With V trimmed by 0 bases and J by 6 bases, 4 bases remained unmatched. This CDR3 is 14 amino acids long. As DNA, the CDR3 is TGTGCCTGGAGTGTATCAGGGGGCTCTCAGCCCCAGCATTTT. Protein sequence: CAWSVSGGSQPQHF. Drawing the rest from reference TRBV30 and TRBJ1-5, the complete variable domain is SQTIHQWPATLVQPVGSPLSLECTVEGTSNPNLYWYRQAAGRGLQLLFYSVGIGQISSEVPQNLSASRPQDRQFILSSKKLLLSDSGFYLCAWSVSGGSQPQHFGDGTRLSIL.

Only a few counts were recorded for this clonotype. This rearrangement joins TRBV20-1 to TRBJ2-7; D tentatively fits TRBD1 or TRBD2 (6 bases each). Trimming stripped 5 bases from V and 1 base from J, with 9 bases between. In germline, CDR1 is DFQATT, CDR2 SNEGSKA (reference sequence). The CDR3 sequence is 12 residues long. Here the CDR3 DNA reads TGCAGTGCTGAGGGGGGTTCCTACGAGCAGTACTTC. It encodes CSAEGGSYEQYF.